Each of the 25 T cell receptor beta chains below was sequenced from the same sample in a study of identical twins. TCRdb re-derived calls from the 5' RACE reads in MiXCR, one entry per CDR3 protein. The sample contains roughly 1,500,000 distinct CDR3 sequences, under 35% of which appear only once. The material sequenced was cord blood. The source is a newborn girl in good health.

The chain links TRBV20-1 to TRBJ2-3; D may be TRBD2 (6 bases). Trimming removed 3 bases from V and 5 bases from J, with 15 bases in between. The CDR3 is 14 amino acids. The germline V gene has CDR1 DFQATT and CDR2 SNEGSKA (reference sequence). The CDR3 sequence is CSASSGRGGDTQYF. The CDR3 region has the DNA TGCAGTGCTAGTTCAGGGCGGGGTGGAGATACGCAGTATTTT.

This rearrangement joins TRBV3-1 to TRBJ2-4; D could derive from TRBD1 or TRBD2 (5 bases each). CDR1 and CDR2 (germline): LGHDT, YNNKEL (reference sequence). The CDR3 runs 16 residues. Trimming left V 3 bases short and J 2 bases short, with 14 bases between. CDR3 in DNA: TGTGCCAGCAGCCAGCCGGGGCGACTAACCAAAAACATTCAGTACTTC. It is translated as CASSQPGRLTKNIQYF.

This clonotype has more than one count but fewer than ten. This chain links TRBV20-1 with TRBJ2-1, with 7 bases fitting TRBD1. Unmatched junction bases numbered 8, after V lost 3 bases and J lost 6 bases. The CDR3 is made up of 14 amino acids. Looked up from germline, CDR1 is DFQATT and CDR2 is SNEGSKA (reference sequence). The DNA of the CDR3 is TGCAGTGCTAGGAGGACAGGCACTGGCAATGAGCAGTTCTTC. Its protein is CSARRTGTGNEQFF.

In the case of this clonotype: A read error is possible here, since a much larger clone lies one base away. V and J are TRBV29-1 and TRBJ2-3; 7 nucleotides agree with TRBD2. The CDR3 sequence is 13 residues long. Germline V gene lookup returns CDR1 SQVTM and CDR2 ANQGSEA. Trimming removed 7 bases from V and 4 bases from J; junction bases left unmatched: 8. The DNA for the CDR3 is TGCAGCGCCCTAAGACTAGCTGCAGATACGCAGTATTTT. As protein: CSALRLAADTQYF.

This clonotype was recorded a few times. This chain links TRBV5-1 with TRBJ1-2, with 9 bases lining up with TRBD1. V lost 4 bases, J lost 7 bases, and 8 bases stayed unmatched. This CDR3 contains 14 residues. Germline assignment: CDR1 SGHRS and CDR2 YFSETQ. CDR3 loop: CASSPGTGNVGYTF. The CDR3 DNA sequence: TGCGCCAGCAGCCCTGGGACAGGGAACGTTGGCTACACCTTC.

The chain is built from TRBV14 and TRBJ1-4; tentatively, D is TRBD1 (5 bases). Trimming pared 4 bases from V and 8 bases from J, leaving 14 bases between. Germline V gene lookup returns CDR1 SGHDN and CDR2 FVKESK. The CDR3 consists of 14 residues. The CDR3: CASSPLVGVEKLFF. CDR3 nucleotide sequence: TGTGCCAGCAGCCCCCTGGTGGGGGTGGAAAAACTGTTTTTT.

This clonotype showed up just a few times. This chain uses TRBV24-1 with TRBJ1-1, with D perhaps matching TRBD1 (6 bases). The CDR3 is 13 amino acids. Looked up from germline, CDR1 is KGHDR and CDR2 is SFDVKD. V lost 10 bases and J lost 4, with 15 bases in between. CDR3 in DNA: TGTGCCACGGCACAGGGAATTGGCACTGAAGCTTTCTTT. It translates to CATAQGIGTEAFF.

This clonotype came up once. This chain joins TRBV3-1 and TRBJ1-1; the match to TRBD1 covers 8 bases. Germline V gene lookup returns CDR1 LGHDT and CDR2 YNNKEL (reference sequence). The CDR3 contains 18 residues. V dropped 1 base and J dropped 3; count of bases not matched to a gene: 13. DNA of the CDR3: TGTGCCAGCAGCCAAGCGGACAGGGCCAGGCGCCTTGACACTGAAGCTTTCTTT. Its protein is CASSQADRARRLDTEAFF.

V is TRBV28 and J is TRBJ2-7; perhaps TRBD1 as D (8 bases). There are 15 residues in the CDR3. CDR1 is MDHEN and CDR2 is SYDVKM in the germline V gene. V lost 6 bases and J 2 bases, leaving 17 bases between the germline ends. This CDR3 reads CASRAGQVPTYEQYF. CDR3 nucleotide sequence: TGTGCCAGCAGAGCGGGACAGGTCCCCACCTACGAGCAGTACTTC.

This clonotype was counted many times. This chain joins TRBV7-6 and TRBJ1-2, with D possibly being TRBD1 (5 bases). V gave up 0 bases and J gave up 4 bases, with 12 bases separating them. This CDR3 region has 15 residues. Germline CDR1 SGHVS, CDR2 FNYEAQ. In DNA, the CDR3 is TGTGCCAGCAGCTTAGCTAACGGGGGTGGCTATGGCTACACCTTC. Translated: CASSLANGGGYGYTF.

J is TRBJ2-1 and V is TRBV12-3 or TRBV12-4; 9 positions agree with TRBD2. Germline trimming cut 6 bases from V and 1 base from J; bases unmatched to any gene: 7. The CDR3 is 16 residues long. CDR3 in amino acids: CASSLKAGGSYNEQFF. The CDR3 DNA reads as TGTGCCAGCAGCCTAAAAGCGGGAGGATCCTACAATGAGCAGTTCTTC.

The CDR3 protein is CASSERGLAGEETQYF. CDR3 DNA: TGTGCCAGCAGTGAACGTGGCCTAGCGGGTGAAGAGACCCAGTACTTC. The rearrangement uses TRBV2 and TRBJ2-7; 8 nucleotides line up with TRBD2. The J call is in doubt because the DNA end fits TRBJ2-5 better. This CDR3 is 16 amino acids long. Germline V gene lookup returns CDR1 SNHLY and CDR2 FYNNEI.

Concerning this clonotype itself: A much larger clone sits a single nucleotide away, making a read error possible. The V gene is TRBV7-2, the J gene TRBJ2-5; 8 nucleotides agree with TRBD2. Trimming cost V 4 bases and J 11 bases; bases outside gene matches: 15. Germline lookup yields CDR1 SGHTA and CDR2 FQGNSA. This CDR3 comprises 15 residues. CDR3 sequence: CASSYPGLEYNEQYF. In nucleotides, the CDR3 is TGTGCCAGCAGCTACCCGGGACTAGAATACAATGAGCAGTACTTC.

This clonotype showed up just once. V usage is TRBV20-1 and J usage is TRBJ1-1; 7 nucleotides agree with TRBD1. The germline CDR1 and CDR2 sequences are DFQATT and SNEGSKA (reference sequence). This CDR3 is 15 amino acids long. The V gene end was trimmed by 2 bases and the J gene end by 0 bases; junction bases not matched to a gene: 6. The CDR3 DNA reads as TGCAGTGCTAGAAAGAGGGGGCGAATGAACACTGAAGCTTTCTTT. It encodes CSARKRGRMNTEAFF.

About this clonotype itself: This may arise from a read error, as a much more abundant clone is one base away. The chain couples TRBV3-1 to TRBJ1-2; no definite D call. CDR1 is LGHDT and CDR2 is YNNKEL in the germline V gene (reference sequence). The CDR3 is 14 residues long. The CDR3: CASSQDWQNYGHTF. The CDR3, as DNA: TGTGCCAGCAGCCAAGATTGGCAGAACTATGGCCACACCTTC.

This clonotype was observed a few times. The CDR3 nucleotides read TGTGCCTGGAGTGTACGTCTTAGCTCCTACGAGCAGTACTTC. It yields the protein CAWSVRLSSYEQYF. The gene calls are TRBV30 and TRBJ2-7; no clear D. Trimming cost V 0 bases and J 0 bases, with 9 bases left between them. This CDR3 region has 14 residues. Germline assignment: CDR1 GTSNPN and CDR2 SVGIG (reference sequence).

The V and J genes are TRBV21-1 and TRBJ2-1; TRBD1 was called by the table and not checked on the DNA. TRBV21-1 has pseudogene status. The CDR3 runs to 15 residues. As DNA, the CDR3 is TGTGCCAGCAGCAAAGCTGGGGCAGACAACAATGAGCAGTTCTTC. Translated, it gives CASSKAGADNNEQFF.

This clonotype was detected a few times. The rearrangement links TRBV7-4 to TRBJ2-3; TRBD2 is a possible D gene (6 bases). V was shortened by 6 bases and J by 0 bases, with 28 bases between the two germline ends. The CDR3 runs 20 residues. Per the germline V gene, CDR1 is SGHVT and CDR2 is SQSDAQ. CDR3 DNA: TGTGCCAGCAGTTCCATAAAGGAGCGGGCCAGGTCTGGTAGCACAGATACGCAGTATTTT. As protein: CASSSIKERARSGSTDTQYF.

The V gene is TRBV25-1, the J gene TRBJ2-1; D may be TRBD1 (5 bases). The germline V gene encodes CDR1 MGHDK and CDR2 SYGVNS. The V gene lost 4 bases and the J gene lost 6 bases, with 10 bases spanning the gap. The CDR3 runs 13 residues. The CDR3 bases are TGTGCCAGCAGTGGGGGCACCGGCAATGAGCAGTTCTTC. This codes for CASSGGTGNEQFF.

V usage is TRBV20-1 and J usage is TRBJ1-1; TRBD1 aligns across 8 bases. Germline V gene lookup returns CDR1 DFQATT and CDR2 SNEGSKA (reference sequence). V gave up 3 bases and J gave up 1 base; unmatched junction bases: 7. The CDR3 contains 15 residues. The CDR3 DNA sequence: TGCAGTGCTAGGATCGCCGGGACAGGGAACACTGAAGCTTTCTTT. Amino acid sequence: CSARIAGTGNTEAFF.

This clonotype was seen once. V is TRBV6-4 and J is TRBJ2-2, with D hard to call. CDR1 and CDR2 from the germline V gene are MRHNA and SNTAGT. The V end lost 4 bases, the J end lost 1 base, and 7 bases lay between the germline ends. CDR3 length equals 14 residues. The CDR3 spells CASSASGNTGELFF. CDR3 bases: TGTGCCAGCAGTGCCTCGGGGAACACCGGGGAGCTGTTTTTT.

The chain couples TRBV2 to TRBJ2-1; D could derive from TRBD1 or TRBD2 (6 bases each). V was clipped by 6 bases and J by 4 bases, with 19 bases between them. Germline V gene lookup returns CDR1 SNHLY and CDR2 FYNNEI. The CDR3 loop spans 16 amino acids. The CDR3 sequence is CASREIGGLGYNEQFF. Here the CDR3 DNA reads TGTGCCAGCAGGGAGATCGGGGGCCTCGGGTACAATGAGCAGTTCTTC.

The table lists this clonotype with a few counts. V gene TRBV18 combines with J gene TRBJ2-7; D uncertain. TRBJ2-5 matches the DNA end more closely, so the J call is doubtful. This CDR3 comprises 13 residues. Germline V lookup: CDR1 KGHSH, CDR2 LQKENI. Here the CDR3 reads CASSPLDWETQYF. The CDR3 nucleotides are TGTGCCAGCTCACCACTCGACTGGGAGACCCAGTACTTC.

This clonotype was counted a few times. CDR3: CASSLLGKANYGYTF. The DNA of the CDR3 is TGTGCCAGCAGCTTACTCGGGAAAGCTAACTATGGCTACACCTTC. The V call is TRBV7-9, the J call TRBJ1-2; D gene ambiguous. The V end was cut by 2 bases, the J end by 0 bases, with 10 bases between. The CDR3 totals 15 residues. CDR1 is SEHNR, CDR2 FQNEAQ, per germline (reference sequence).

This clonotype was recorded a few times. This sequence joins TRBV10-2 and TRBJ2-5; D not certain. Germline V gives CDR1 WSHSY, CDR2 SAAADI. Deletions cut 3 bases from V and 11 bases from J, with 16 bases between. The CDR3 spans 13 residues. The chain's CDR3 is CASSELRATEQYF. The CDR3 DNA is TGCGCCAGCAGTGAACTCCGGGCCACTGAGCAGTACTTC.